These T cell receptor beta chains were read from a single sample in a study of blood T cell repertoires in COVID-19. Clones were read by immunoSEQ multiplex PCR, and TCRdb kept only the in-frame ones, dropping some. The data show about 200,000 clones, about 80% seen once. What was sequenced was PBMCs or T cells enriched from blood (not recorded which). Receptors originate from a man aged 35 to 55 who had recovered from COVID-19. CDR3s include the opening cysteine and the closing phenylalanine or tryptophan. The order of the fields is V gene, D gene, clone size, J gene, CDR3 protein, CDR3 DNA. The D gene is left open where the match is weak. Not all rows give a size; the values are once, few, many and, for expanded clones, a class.

TRBV30,TRBD2,-,TRBJ2-3,CAWSGLAGGPDTQYF,TGTGCCTGGAGTGGACTAGCGGGGGGCCCAGATACGCAGTATTTT
TRBV2,-,-,TRBJ1-4,CASRYSRETNEKLFF,TGTGCCAGCAGATACAGCCGGGAAACTAATGAAAAACTGTTTTTT
TRBV6-5,-,-,TRBJ1-1,CASSYSVITVEAFF,TGTGCCAGCAGTTACTCGGTTATTACAGTTGAAGCTTTCTTT
TRBV27,-,-,TRBJ2-3,CASSLWAEADTQYF,TGTGCCAGCAGTTTATGGGCGGAGGCGGATACGCAGTATTTT
TRBV28,TRBD1,-,TRBJ2-7,CASSSPPGQGSYEQYF,TGTGCCAGCAGTTCCCCACCGGGACAGGGCTCCTACGAGCAGTACTTC
TRBV12-3/TRBV12-4,-,-,TRBJ1-5,CASSQAMNQPQHF,TGTGCCAGCAGCCAAGCGATGAATCAGCCCCAGCATTTT
TRBV3-1/TRBV3-2,-,-,TRBJ2-3,CASSPSGPITDTQYF,TGTGCCAGCAGCCCGAGCGGCCCCATCACAGATACGCAGTATTTT
TRBV19,TRBD1,-,TRBJ1-6,CASSTRTGIGNSPLHF,TGTGCCAGTAGTACACGGACAGGAATCGGCAATTCACCCCTCCACTTT
TRBV5-1,-,once,TRBJ1-4,CANDSGQPNEKLFF,TGCGCCAACGACAGTGGACAGCCTAATGAAAAACTGTTTTTT
TRBV4-2,-,few,TRBJ1-2,CASSQDSSGRPAGYTF,TGTGCCAGCAGCCAAGATTCGAGCGGACGGCCAGCCGGCTACACCTTC
TRBV5-6,TRBD2,-,TRBJ2-5,CASSPGLAGAETQYF,TGTGCCAGCAGCCCGGGACTAGCGGGGGCAGAGACCCAGTACTTC
TRBV19,TRBD1,-,TRBJ1-2,CASNPRTGANYGYTF,TGTGCCAGTAACCCGAGGACAGGGGCCAACTATGGCTACACCTTC
TRBV15,-,-,TRBJ2-7,CATSRDRGPYEQYF,TGTGCCACCAGCAGAGATAGGGGTCCCTACGAGCAGTACTTC
TRBV11-2,TRBD2,-,TRBJ2-5,CASSYRLAGLQETQYF,TGTGCCAGCAGCTACCGACTAGCGGGGCTCCAAGAGACCCAGTACTTC
TRBV27,-,few,TRBJ1-6,CASSLTGGQIPSPLHF,TGTGCCAGCAGTCTCACCGGTGGACAGATTCCCTCACCCCTCCACTTT
TRBV3-1/TRBV3-2,-,-,TRBJ2-2,CASSPGTHNTGELFF,TGTGCCAGCAGCCCCGGGACACACAACACCGGGGAGCTGTTTTTT
TRBV19,-,-,TRBJ1-2,CASSNPRDGYGYTF,TGTGCCAGTAGCAACCCTCGGGATGGCTATGGCTACACCTTC
TRBV3-1/TRBV3-2,-,-,TRBJ2-5,CASSQLGEVKETQYF,TGTGCCAGCAGCCAGCTAGGGGAAGTGAAAGAGACCCAGTACTTC
TRBV4-3,TRBD1,-,TRBJ2-1,CASSHTGTGVNEQFF,TGCGCCAGCAGCCATACCGGGACAGGGGTTAATGAGCAGTTCTTC
TRBV7-8,TRBD2,-,TRBJ2-2,CASSLGGTSVGGELFF,TGTGCCAGCAGCTTAGGAGGGACTAGCGTCGGCGGGGAGCTGTTTTTT
TRBV19,-,-,TRBJ1-5,CASSMEIGRYQPQHF,TGTGCCAGTAGTATGGAGATTGGTCGGTATCAGCCCCAGCATTTT
TRBV9,-,once,TRBJ1-6,CASSQGPLGTPLHF,TGTGCCAGCAGCCAGGGCCCTTTGGGGACACCCCTCCACTTT
TRBV5-1,TRBD1,-,TRBJ1-2,CASSTGDRGYGYTF,TGCGCCAGCAGCACCGGGGACAGGGGATATGGCTACACCTTC
TRBV5-5,TRBD1,-,TRBJ1-6,CASSTLTGGYSPLHF,TGTGCCAGCAGCACCCTGACAGGGGGCTACTCACCCCTCCACTTT
TRBV12-5,-,-,TRBJ1-1,CASGPRDIEGRATEAFF,TGTGCTAGTGGTCCCCGGGACATTGAAGGGCGAGCCACTGAAGCTTTCTTT
TRBV6-5,-,-,TRBJ1-5,CASRAPGVNQPQHF,TGTGCCAGCAGGGCTCCGGGGGTCAATCAGCCCCAGCATTTT
TRBV5-5,-,-,TRBJ1-1,CASSKYDRRNTEAFF,TGTGCCAGCAGCAAATACGACAGGAGGAACACTGAAGCTTTCTTT
TRBV3-1/TRBV3-2,TRBD1,-,TRBJ1-6,CASSDAGTGGSPLHF,TGTGCCAGCAGTGATGCCGGGACAGGGGGATCACCCCTCCACTTT
TRBV5-4,-,once,TRBJ2-5,CASSWEGARGKETQYF,TGTGCCAGCAGCTGGGAAGGGGCGCGGGGTAAAGAGACCCAGTACTTC
TRBV7-7,-,-,TRBJ1-6,CAMGPPGCPLHF,TGTGCCATGGGTCCGCCAGGGTGCCCCCTCCACTTT
TRBV6-5,-,once,TRBJ1-3,CASSPGFSGNTIYF,TGTGCCAGCAGCCCAGGATTCTCTGGAAACACCATATATTTT
TRBV6-1,-,few,TRBJ1-2,CASSEGVNYGYTF,TGTGCCAGCAGTGAAGGCGTCAACTATGGCTACACCTTC
TRBV6-5,-,-,TRBJ2-7,CASRTHPGTYEQYF,TGTGCCAGCAGAACTCACCCAGGGACCTACGAGCAGTACTTC
TRBV4-2,-,-,TRBJ2-3,CASSQLTSTDTQYF,TGTGCCAGCAGCCAACTTACTAGCACAGATACGCAGTATTTT
TRBV19,TRBD1,few,TRBJ1-5,CASTYRDRGYQPQHF,TGTGCCAGCACATACCGGGACAGGGGTTATCAGCCCCAGCATTTT
TRBV3-1/TRBV3-2,-,once,TRBJ1-2,CASSQDLANYGYTF,TGTGCCAGCAGCCAAGACTTAGCTAACTATGGCTACACCTTC
TRBV5-6,-,once,TRBJ1-3,CASCPAEPYSGNTIYF,TGTGCCAGCTGCCCGGCGGAGCCATATTCTGGAAACACCATATATTTT
TRBV7-9,TRBD1,few,TRBJ2-7,CASSRTGQFSYEQYF,TGTGCCAGCAGCCGGACGGGACAGTTCTCCTACGAGCAGTACTTC
TRBV9,TRBD1,-,TRBJ1-6,CASTVRGDYNSPLHF,TGTGCCAGCACCGTCAGGGGGGACTATAATTCACCCCTCCACTTT
TRBV18,-,-,TRBJ2-3,CASSPWTSTDTQYF,TGTGCCAGCTCACCATGGACTAGCACAGATACGCAGTATTTT
TRBV7-8,TRBD1,-,TRBJ1-2,CASSGDRGHYGYTF,TGTGCCAGCAGCGGAGACAGGGGGCACTATGGCTACACCTTC
TRBV6-5,-,-,TRBJ2-7,CASSYSTRGLPREQYF,TGTGCCAGCAGTTACTCGACCCGGGGGTTACCCCGTGAGCAGTACTTC
TRBV4-3,-,-,TRBJ1-4,CASSQLYAGGRANEKLFF,TGCGCCAGCAGCCAACTTTATGCGGGGGGGAGAGCTAATGAAAAACTGTTTTTT
TRBV4-1,-,few,TRBJ1-1,CASSQDRDTEAFF,TGCGCCAGCAGCCAAGACAGGGACACTGAAGCTTTCTTT